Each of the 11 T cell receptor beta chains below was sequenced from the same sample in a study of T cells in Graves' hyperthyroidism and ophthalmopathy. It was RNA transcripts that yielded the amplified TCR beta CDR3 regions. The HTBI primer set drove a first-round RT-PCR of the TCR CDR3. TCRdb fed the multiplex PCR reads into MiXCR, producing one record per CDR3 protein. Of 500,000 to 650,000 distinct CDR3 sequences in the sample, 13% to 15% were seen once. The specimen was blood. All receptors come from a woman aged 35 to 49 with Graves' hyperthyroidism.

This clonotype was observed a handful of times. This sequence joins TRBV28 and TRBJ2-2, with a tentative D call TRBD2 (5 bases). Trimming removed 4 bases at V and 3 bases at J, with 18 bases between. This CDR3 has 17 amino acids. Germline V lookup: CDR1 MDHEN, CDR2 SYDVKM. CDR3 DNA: TGTGCCAGCAGTTCAATCCCGGGATCGAGGCACACCGGGGAGCTGTTTTTT. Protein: CASSSIPGSRHTGELFF.

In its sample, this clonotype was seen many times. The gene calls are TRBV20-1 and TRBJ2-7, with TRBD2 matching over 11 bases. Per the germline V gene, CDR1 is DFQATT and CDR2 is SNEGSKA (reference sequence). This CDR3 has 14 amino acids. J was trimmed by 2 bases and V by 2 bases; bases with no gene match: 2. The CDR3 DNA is TGCAGTGCTAGACCACTAGCGGGAGCCTACGAGCAGTACTTC. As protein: CSARPLAGAYEQYF.

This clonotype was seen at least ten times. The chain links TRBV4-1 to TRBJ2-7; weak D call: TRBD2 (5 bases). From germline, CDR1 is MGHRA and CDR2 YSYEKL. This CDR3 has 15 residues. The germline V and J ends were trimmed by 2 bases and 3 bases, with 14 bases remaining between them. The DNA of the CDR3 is TGCGCCAGCAGCCAACGGGCGGGCAGTTTCTACGAGCAGTACTTC. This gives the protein CASSQRAGSFYEQYF.

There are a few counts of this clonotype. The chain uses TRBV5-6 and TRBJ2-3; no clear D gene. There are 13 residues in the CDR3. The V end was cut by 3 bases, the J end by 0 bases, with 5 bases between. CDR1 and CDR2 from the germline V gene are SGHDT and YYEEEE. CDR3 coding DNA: TGTGCCAGCAGCTACTTTAGCACAGATACGCAGTATTTT. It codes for CASSYFSTDTQYF.

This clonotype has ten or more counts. CDR3 loop: CASSRGSYNSPLHF. CDR3 DNA: TGTGCCAGCAGTCGGGGGTCCTATAATTCACCCCTCCACTTT. The chain couples TRBV12-3 or TRBV12-4 to TRBJ1-6; possibly TRBD1 for D (5 bases). The length of the CDR3 is 14 residues. V lost 5 bases and J lost 1, with 6 bases in between.

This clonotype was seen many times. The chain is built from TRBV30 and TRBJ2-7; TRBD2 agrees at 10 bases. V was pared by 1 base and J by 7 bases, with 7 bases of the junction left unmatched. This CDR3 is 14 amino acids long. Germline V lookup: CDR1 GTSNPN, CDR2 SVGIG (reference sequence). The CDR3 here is CAWSASGSNTEQYF. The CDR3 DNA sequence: TGTGCCTGGAGTGCTAGCGGGAGCAATACAGAGCAGTACTTC.

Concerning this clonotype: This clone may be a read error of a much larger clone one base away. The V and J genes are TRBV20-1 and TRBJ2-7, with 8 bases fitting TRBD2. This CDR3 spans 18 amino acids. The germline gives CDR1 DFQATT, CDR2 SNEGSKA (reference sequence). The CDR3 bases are TGCGGTGCTAAAGAGTTTAGCGGGACTTTGCCCCTTGTGGACGAGCAGTACTTC. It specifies CGAKEFSGTLPLVDEQYF.

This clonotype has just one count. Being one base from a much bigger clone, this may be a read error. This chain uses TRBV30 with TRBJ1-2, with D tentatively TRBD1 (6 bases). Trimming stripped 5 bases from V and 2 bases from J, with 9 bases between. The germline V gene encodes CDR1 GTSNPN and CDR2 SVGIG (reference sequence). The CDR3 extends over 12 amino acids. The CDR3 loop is CAWGTGNYGYTF. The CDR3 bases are TGTGCCTGGGGTACAGGGAACTATGGCTACACCTTC.

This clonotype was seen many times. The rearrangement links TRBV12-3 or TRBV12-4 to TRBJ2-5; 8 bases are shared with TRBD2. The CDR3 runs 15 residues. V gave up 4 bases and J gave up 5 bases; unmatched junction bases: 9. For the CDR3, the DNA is TGTGCCAGCAGTTGGGGCGGGAGGCCGGGTGAGACCCAGTACTTC. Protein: CASSWGGRPGETQYF.

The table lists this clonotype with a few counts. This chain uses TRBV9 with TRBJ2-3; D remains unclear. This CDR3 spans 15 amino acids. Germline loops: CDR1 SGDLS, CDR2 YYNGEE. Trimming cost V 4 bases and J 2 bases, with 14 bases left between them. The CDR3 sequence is CASSMRTVTTDTQYF. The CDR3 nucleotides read TGTGCCAGCAGCATGCGGACCGTTACCACAGATACGCAGTATTTT.

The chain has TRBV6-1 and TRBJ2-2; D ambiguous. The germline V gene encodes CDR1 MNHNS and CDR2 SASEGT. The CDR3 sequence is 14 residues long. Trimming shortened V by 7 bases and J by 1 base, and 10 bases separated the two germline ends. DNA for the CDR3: TGTGCCAGCACCCTAACAGAGAACACCGGGGAGCTGTTTTTT. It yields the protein CASTLTENTGELFF.